Listed below are T cell receptor beta chains from one sample, sequenced in a study of cytomegalovirus exposure and HLA in healthy donors. Sequencing was performed with immunoSEQ multiplex PCR; in TCRdb, only in-frame clones are kept and a portion is missing. The table lists under 150,000 clones, 65% to 85% of them singletons. The sample consisted of PBMCs. The source is a male donor in good health and CMV-seronegative. CDR3s include the opening cysteine and the closing phenylalanine or tryptophan. The D gene is left open where the match is weak. Some rows mark clone size as missing; the rest say once, few, many or name a class of expanded clone.

- | - | TRBJ2-7 | TRBV7-2 | CASTQRGGYEQYF | TGTGCCAGCACCCAACGAGGCGGGTACGAGCAGTACTTC
- | TRBD1 | TRBJ1-2 | TRBV19 | CASSTVPGTANYGYTF | TGTGCCAGTAGTACAGTACCAGGGACAGCTAACTATGGCTACACCTTC
- | TRBD1 | TRBJ1-3 | TRBV29-1 | CSVVGTGGTRSSGNTIYF | TGCAGCGTTGTCGGGACAGGGGGAACTCGGAGCTCTGGAAACACCATATATTTT
- | - | TRBJ2-1 | TRBV7-3 | CASSPVGGNNEQFF | TGTGCCAGCAGCCCCGTCGGGGGAAACAATGAGCAGTTCTTC
- | - | TRBJ2-2 | TRBV18 | CASSPYQEAGELFF | TGTGCCAGCTCACCGTACCAGGAAGCCGGGGAGCTGTTTTTT
- | - | TRBJ1-5 | TRBV2 | CASSAGDNQPQHF | TGTGCCAGCAGTGCAGGTGATAATCAGCCCCAGCATTTT
- | TRBD1 | TRBJ1-1 | TRBV9 | CASSVDPGQVVNTEAFF | TGTGCCAGCAGCGTAGATCCAGGACAGGTCGTCAACACTGAAGCTTTCTTT
few | - | TRBJ1-1 | TRBV7-8 | CASITGTANTEAFF | TGTGCCAGCATCACAGGGACCGCGAACACTGAAGCTTTCTTT
- | - | TRBJ2-5 | TRBV25-1 | CASSELGSRGPETQYF | TGTGCCAGCAGTGAATTGGGGTCTAGGGGCCCAGAGACCCAGTACTTC
- | - | TRBJ2-7 | TRBV18 | CASSPGRSTGYEQYF | TGTGCCAGCTCACCTGGGCGATCAACGGGATACGAGCAGTACTTC
- | TRBD1 | TRBJ2-5 | TRBV5-6 | CASSSGTGSQETQYF | TGTGCCAGCAGCTCCGGGACAGGGTCTCAAGAGACCCAGTACTTC